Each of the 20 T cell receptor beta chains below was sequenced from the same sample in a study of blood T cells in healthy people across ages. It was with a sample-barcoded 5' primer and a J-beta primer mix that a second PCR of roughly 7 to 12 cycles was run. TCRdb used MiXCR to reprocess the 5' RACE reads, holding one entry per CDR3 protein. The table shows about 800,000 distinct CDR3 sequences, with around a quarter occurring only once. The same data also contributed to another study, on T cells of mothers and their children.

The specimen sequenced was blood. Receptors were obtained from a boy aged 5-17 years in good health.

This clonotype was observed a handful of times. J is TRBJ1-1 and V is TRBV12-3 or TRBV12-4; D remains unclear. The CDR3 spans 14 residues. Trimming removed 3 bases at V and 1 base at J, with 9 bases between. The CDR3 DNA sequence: TGTGCCAGCAGTTTCTCCCGCGGGAACACTGAAGCTTTCTTT. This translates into CASSFSRGNTEAFF.

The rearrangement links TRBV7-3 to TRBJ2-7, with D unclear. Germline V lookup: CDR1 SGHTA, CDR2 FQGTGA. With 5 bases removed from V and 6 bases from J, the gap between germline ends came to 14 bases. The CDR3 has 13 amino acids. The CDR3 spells CASSPTAGVEQYF. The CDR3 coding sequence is TGTGCCAGCAGCCCAACGGCAGGAGTCGAGCAGTACTTC.

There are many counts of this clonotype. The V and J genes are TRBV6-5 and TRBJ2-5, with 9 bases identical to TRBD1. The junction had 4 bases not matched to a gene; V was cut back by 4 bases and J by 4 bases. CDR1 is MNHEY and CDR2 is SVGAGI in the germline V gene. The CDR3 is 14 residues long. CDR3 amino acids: CASSLQGARETQYF. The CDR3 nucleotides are TGTGCCAGCAGTTTACAGGGGGCTAGAGAGACCCAGTACTTC.

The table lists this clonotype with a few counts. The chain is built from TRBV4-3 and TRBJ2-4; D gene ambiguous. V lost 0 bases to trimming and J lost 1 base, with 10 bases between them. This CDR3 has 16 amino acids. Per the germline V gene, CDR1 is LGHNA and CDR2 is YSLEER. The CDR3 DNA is TGCGCCAGCAGCCAAGATAGGATGACGGCCAAAAACATTCAGTACTTC. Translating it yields CASSQDRMTAKNIQYF.

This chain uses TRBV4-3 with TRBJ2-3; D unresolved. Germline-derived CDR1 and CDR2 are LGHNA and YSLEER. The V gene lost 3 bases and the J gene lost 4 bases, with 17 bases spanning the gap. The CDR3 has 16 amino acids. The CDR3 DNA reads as TGCGCCAGCAGCCATCCCGTGAAGCCTGGCGCAGATACGCAGTATTTT. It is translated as CASSHPVKPGADTQYF.

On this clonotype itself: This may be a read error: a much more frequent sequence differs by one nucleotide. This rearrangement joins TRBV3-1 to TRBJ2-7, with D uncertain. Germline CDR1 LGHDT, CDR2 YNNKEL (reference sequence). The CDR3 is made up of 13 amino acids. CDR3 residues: CASSQDWTYEQHF. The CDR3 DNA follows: TGTGCCAGCAGCCAAGATTGGACCTACGAGCAGCACTTC.

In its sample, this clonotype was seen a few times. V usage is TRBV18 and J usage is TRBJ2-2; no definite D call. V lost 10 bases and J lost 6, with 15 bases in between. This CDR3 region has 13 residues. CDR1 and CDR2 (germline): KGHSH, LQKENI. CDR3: CAIPASLAGELFF. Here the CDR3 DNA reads TGTGCCATTCCCGCAAGTTTGGCCGGGGAGCTGTTTTTT. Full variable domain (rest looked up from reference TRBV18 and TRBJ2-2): NAGVMQNPRHLVRRRGQEARLRCSPMKGHSHVYWYRQLPEEGLKFMVYLQKENIIDESGMPKERFSAEFPKEGPSILRIQQVVRGDSAAYFCAIPASLAGELFFGEGSRLTVL.

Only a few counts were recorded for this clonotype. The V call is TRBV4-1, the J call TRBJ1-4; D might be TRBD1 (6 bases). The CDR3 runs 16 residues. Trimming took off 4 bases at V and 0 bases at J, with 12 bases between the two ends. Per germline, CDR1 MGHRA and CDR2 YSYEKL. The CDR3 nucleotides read TGCGCCAGCAGCCCCAGGGGAGTTGCAACTAATGAAAAACTGTTTTTT. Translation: CASSPRGVATNEKLFF.

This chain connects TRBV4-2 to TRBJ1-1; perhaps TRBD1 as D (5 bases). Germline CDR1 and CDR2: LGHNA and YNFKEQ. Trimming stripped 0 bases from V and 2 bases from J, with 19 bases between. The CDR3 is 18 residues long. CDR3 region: CASSQEYPTGDPNTEAFF. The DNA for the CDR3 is TGTGCCAGCAGCCAAGAATACCCCACAGGAGACCCAAACACTGAAGCTTTCTTT.

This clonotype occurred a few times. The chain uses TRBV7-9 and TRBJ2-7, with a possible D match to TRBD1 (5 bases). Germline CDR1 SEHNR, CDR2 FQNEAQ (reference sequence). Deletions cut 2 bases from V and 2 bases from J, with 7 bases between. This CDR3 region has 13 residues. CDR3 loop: CASSLLDTYEQYF. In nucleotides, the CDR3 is TGTGCCAGCAGCTTATTGGACACCTACGAGCAGTACTTC. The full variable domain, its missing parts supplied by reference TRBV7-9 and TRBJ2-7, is DTGVSQNPRHKITKRGQNVTFRCDPISEHNRLYWYRQTLGQGPEFLTYFQNEAQLEKSRLLSDRFSAERPKGSFSTLEIQRTEQGDSAMYLCASSLLDTYEQYFGPGTRLTVT.

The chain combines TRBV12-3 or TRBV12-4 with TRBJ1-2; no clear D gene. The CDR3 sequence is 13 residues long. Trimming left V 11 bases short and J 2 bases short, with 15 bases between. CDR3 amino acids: CASNPKNNYGYTF. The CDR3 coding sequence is TGTGCCTCTAACCCGAAAAACAACTATGGCTACACCTTC.

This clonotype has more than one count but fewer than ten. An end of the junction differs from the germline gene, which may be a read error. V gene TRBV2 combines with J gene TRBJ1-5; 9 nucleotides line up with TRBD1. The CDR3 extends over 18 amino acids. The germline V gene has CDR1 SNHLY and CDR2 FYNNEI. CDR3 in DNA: TGTGCCGGCAGTGATGCGACAGGGGGATCTTATAGCAATCAGCCCCAGCATTTT. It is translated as CAGSDATGGSYSNQPQHF.

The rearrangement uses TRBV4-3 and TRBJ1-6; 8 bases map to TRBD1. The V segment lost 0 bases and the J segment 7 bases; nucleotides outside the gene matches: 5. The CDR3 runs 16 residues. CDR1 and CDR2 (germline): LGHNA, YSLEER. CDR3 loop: CASSQDPGQGNSPLHF. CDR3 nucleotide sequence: TGCGCCAGCAGCCAAGATCCCGGACAGGGCAATTCACCCCTCCACTTT.

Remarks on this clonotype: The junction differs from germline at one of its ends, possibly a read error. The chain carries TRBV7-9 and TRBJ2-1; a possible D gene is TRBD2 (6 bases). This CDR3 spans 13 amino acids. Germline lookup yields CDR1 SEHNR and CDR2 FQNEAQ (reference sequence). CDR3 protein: CDSSPLAYNEQFF. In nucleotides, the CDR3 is TGTGACAGCAGCCCACTAGCTTACAATGAGCAGTTCTTC.

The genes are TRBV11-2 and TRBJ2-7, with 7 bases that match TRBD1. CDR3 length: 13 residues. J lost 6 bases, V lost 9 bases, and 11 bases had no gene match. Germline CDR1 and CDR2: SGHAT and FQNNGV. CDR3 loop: CASRDSGPSEQYF. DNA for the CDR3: TGTGCCAGTCGGGACAGTGGACCCTCCGAGCAGTACTTC.

CDR3 coding DNA: TGTGCCAGCAGCAAATACCTTCAAGAGACCCAGTACTTC. Translating it yields CASSKYLQETQYF. The gene calls are TRBV7-2 and TRBJ2-5, with unresolved D. With 5 bases removed from V and 2 bases from J, the gap between germline ends came to 9 bases. This CDR3 is built from 13 residues. Per the germline V gene, CDR1 is SGHTA and CDR2 is FQGNSA.

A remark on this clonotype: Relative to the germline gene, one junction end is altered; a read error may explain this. CDR3 DNA: TGTGCCAGCAGCTTTACTGAACCTTTCTTT. The encoded protein is CASSFTEPFF. The chain couples TRBV7-9 to TRBJ1-1; D gene ambiguous. The CDR3 loop spans 10 amino acids. CDR1 and CDR2 from the germline V gene are SEHNR and FQNEAQ (reference sequence).

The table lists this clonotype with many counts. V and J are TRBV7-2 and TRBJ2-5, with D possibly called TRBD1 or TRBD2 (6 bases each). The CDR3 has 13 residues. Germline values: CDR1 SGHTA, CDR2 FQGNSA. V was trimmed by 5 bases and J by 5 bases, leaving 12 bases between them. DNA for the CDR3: TGTGCCAGCAGCCCCGGGGGCCGGGAGACCCAGTACTTC. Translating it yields CASSPGGRETQYF.

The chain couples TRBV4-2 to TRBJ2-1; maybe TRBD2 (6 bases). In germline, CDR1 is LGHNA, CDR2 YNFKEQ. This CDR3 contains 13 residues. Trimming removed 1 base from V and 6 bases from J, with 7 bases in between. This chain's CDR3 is CASSQVSGNEQFF. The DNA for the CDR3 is TGTGCCAGCAGCCAAGTTAGCGGCAATGAGCAGTTCTTC.

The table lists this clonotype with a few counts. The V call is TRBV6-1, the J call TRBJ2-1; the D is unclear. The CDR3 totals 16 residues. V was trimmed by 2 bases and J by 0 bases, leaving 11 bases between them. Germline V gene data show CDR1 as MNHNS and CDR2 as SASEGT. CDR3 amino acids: CASSEIVESSYNEQFF. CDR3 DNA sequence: TGTGCCAGCAGTGAAATTGTCGAAAGCTCCTACAATGAGCAGTTCTTC.